This entry features one T cell receptor beta chain sequence. This specimen comes from a study of cytomegalovirus exposure and HLA in healthy donors. The overall study: Out of 150 million to 200 million T cells, an earlier analysis found fewer than 140 million unique TCR beta sequences in total.

PCR employed 60 Vbeta and 13 Jbeta primers. Profiling relied on immunoSEQ multiplex PCR, and the TCRdb table lists in-frame clones only, not all of them. This sample has about 180,000 clones, with around 80% found just once. Germline assignment: CDR1 LNHDA and CDR2 SQIVND (reference sequence). The CDR3 contains 14 residues. V trimming: 6 bases; J trimming: 4 bases; junction bases outside the gene matches: 7. This clonotype was obtained from a woman in her thirties in good health and CMV-seronegative. Sequencing was performed on PBMCs. The chain recombines TRBV19 with TRBJ2-5, with 8 bases matching TRBD1. CDR3: CASRSQGARETQYF. DNA for the CDR3: TGTGCCAGTAGGTCCCAGGGGGCAAGAGAGACCCAGTACTTC. The full variable domain, in which reference TRBV19 and TRBJ2-5 provide the parts outside the CDR3, is DGGITQSPKYLFRKEGQNVTLSCEQNLNHDAMYWYRQDPGQGLRLIYYSQIVNDFQKGDIAEGYSVSREKKESFPLTVTSAQKNPTAFYLCASRSQGARETQYFGPGTRLLVL.